The clone carrying this T cell receptor beta chain came up a few times. The antigen is unknown. The CDR3 is 14 residues long. The germline gives CDR1 ENHRY, CDR2 SYGVKD. V lost 4 bases and J lost 0, with 9 bases in between. All trial patients relapsed after autologous stem cell transplantation. These data originate in a study of PD-1 blockade in classical Hodgkin lymphoma. Findings and caveats of the study: Excluded were patients who started nivolumab under 1 year after ASCT, a group that had lower diversity. With CD4+ cells, TCR diversity rose significantly by C4D1, but not with CD8+ cells. Newly diagnosed patients had diversity similar to the baseline diversity of complete responders.

Assay used: immunoSEQ multiplex PCR; TCRdb lists only in-frame clones, some missing. The sample carries roughly 20,000 clones, 86% recorded once. Sample: peripheral blood mononuclear cells (PBMCs), taken before the second cycle of nivolumab. The clonotype was recovered from a human donor with classical Hodgkin lymphoma. The V call is TRBV10-3, the J call TRBJ1-1, with D perhaps TRBD1 (5 bases). The CDR3 DNA reads as TGTGCCATCAGTGGGGTAGGGGTGAACACTGAAGCTTTCTTT. Its translation is CAISGVGVNTEAFF.